In its sample, the clone carrying this TCR beta chain was seen a few times. The antigen is unknown. The data stem from a study of T-cell memory formation after mild COVID-19. Study results and caveats: Memory sampled before infection contained some responding clones, suggesting cross-reactive memory joined. Second-wave clones peaking on day 37 lacked confirmed SARS-CoV-2 specificity.

TCRdb called the 5' RACE reads again in MiXCR, with one record for every CDR3 protein. The sample holds 350,000 to 550,000 distinct CDR3 sequences; about a sixth are singletons and the top ten take 20% to 25%. The sample comprised PBMCs or a T cell subset sorted from them (not recorded which). This TCR derives from a man aged 18 to 29 who had mild COVID-19 (a few samples of this study predate the infection). Cell type and time point are not known.

As DNA, the CDR3 is TGCGCCAGCAGCCCGGGAGGGCTAGCCAAAAACATTCAGTACTTC. It codes for CASSPGGLAKNIQYF. This sequence joins TRBV4-1 and TRBJ2-4, with TRBD2 matching 8 bases. The V segment lost 4 bases and the J segment 0 bases; nucleotides outside the gene matches: 2. Germline CDR1 is MGHRA and CDR2 is YSYEKL. The CDR3 sequence is 15 residues long.